This T cell receptor (beta chain) was documented in a study of cytotoxic CD8 clonotypes in ibrutinib-treated CLL. Study as a whole: Each sample contained, on average, 255,043 productive templates and tens of thousands of productive rearrangements.

Targeted sequencing depth ranged from 1 in 200,000 to 1 in 1 million T cells. Measured with immunoSEQ multiplex PCR; TCRdb has only the in-frame clones, and not every one. The sample consists of 100,000 or so clones, approximately 56% of them appearing once. TCR beta library input comprised around 2 micrograms of genomic DNA from cryopreserved PBMCs. CDR3 size: 15 residues. The V gene's germline CDR1 is MNHEY and CDR2 SVGAGI. V was pared by 5 bases and J by 4 bases, with 18 bases between. Sequencing used PBMCs, obtained after 24 months of ibrutinib treatment. J is TRBJ2-7 and V is TRBV6-5; D is perhaps TRBD1 (6 bases). This receptor was identified in a human donor with chronic lymphocytic leukemia. CDR3 coding DNA: TGTGCCAGCAGTCTTTCCGATAGGGGGTCGTACGAGCAGTACTTC. Its translation is CASSLSDRGSYEQYF.